This TCR beta chain was recovered during a study of blood T cells in healthy people across ages. This clonotype was seen a few times. The CDR3 runs to 13 residues. Germline lookup yields CDR1 DFQATT and CDR2 SNEGSKA (reference sequence). V dropped 5 bases and J dropped 8; count of bases not matched to a gene: 11. A second PCR, run for roughly 7 to 11 cycles, used a sample-barcoded 5' primer plus a J-beta primer mix. TCRdb called the 5' RACE reads again in MiXCR, with one record for every CDR3 protein. The table includes more than 1,400,000 distinct CDR3 sequences, 42% detected once. The chain carries TRBV20-1 and TRBJ1-2; 7 bases are shared with TRBD1. The receptor comes from a woman aged 18-30 years in good health. The sequenced sample consisted of blood. This CDR3 reads CSASEQGTRGYTF. In DNA form, the CDR3 reads TGCAGTGCTTCCGAACAGGGGACGAGGGGCTACACCTTC.